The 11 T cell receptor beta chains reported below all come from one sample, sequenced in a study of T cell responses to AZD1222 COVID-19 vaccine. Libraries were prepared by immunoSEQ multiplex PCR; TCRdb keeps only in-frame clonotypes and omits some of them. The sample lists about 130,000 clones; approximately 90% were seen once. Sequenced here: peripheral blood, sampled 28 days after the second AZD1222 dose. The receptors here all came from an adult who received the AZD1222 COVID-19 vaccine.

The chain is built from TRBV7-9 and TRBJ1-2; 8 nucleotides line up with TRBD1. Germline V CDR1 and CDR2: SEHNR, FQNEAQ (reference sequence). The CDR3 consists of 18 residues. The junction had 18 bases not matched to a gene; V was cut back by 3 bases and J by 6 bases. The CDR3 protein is CASSFTPLLQGARHGYTF. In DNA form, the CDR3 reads TGTGCCAGCAGCTTTACCCCACTACTGCAGGGGGCGCGTCATGGCTACACCTTC.

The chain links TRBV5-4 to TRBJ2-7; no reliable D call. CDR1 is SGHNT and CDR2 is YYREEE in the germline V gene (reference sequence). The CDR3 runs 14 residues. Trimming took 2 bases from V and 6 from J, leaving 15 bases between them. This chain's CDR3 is CASSFGSVDSEQYF. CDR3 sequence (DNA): TGTGCCAGCAGCTTTGGGTCAGTAGATTCCGAGCAGTACTTC.

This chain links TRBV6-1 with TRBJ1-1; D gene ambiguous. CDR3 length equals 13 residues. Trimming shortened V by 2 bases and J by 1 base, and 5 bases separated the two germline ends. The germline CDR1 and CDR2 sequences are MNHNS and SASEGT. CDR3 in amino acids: CASSELANTEAFF. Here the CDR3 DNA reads TGTGCCAGCAGTGAACTTGCGAACACTGAAGCTTTCTTT.

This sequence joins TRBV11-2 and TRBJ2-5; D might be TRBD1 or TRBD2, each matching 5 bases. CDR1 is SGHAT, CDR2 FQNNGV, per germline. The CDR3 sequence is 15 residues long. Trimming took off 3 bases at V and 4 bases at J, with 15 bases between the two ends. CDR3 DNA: TGTGCCAGCAGCTTTAACCGGGACCCAGGAGAGACCCAGTACTTC. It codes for CASSFNRDPGETQYF.

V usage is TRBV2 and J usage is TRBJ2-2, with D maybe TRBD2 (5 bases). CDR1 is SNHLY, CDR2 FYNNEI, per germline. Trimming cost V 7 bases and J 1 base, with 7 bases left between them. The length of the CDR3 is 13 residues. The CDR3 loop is CASNGGNTGELFF. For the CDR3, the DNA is TGTGCCAGCAACGGAGGGAACACCGGGGAGCTGTTTTTT. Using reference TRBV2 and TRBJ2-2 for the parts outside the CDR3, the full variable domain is EPEVTQTPSHQVTQMGQEVILRCVPISNHLYFYWYRQILGQKVEFLVSFYNNEISEKSEIFDDQFSVERPDGSNFTLKIRSTKLEDSAMYFCASNGGNTGELFFGEGSRLTVL.

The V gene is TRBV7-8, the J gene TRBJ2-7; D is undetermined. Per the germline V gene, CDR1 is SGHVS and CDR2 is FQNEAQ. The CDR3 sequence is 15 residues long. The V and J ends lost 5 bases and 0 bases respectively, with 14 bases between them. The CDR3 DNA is TGTGCCAGCAGCCCAGGACCTCAGAGCTCCTACGAGCAGTACTTC. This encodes CASSPGPQSSYEQYF.

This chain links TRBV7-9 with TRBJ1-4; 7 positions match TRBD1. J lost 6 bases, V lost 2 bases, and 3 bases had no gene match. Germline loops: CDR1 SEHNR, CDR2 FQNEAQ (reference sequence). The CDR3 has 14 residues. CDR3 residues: CASSLYGTDEKLFF. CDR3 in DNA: TGTGCCAGCAGCTTATACGGGACAGATGAAAAACTGTTTTTT.

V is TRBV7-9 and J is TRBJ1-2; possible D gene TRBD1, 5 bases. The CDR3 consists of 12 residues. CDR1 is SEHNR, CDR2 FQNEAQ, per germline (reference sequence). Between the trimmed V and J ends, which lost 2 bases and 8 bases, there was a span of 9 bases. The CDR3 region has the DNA TGTGCCAGCAGCTTAAAGGGGACGGGCTACACCTTC. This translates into CASSLKGTGYTF.

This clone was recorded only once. In DNA, the CDR3 is TGCGCCAGCAGCGCGTCAGGGGGCTCCACTGAAGCTTTCTTT. Amino acids: CASSASGGSTEAFF. This chain uses TRBV5-1 with TRBJ1-1, with TRBD1 matching over 8 bases. The CDR3 spans 14 residues. CDR1 and CDR2 (germline): SGHRS, YFSETQ. Trimming removed 4 bases from V and 4 bases from J; junction bases left unmatched: 6.

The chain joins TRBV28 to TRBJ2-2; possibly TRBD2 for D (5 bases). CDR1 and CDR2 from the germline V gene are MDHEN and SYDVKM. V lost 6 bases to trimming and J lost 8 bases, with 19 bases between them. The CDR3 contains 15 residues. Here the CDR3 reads CASRPLSFGKGELFF. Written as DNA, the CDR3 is TGTGCCAGCAGACCCCTAAGTTTCGGGAAGGGGGAGCTGTTTTTT.

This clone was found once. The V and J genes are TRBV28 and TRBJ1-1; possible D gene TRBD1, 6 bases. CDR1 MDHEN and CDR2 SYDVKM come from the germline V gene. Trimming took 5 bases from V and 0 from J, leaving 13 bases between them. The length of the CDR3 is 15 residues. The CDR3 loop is CASSELQGMNTEAFF. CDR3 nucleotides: TGTGCCAGCAGTGAATTACAGGGTATGAACACTGAAGCTTTCTTT.